Sequencing of this T cell receptor (beta chain) was carried out in a study of OX40 agonist ivuxolimab in advanced cancers. Concerning the study at large: The costimulatory receptor OX40 (CD134) was targeted by ivuxolimab, a fully human IgG2 agonistic monoclonal antibody. Prior anti-PD-1, anti-PD-L1 or anti-CTLA-4 therapy was permitted, and checkpoint inhibitors had been received by less than 45% of dose-escalation patients. The dose-escalation cohort was roughly 80% male with a mean age of around 62 years, ranging from roughly 23 to 79. Peripheral TCRbeta sequencing aimed to test whether ivuxolimab altered TCR sequence diversity and caused clonal T-cell expansion. Partial responses occurred in three dose-escalation patients, of whom one had hepatocellular carcinoma and two had cutaneous melanoma. The monotherapy dose-escalation portion (N ≈ 52 patients) of the phase I ivuxolimab trial is reported in the paper. Of the approximately 50 patients in dose escalation, 19 had hepatocellular carcinoma, some 15 had melanoma, 9 had renal cell carcinoma and 9 had head and neck cancer. Intravenous ivuxolimab was administered to patients every 2 weeks at six dose levels: 0.01, 0.1, 0.3, 1.5, 3 and 10 mg/kg. Results the study describes overall, beyond this receptor: After ivuxolimab, expanded clones were on average more numerous among CD8+ T cells than among CD4+ T cells. Antigen specificity was not determined for the clonally expanded peripheral T cells. Clonal expansion of both CD4+ and CD8+ blood T cells was observed from baseline to week 6 at doses 0.1 to 3.0 mg/kg. Low levels of normalized T-cell clonal expansion were also seen in some nonresponding patients. In partial responders in the 0.1-3.0 mg/kg groups, normalized peripheral clonal expansion was found to be among the lowest, especially among CD8+ T cells.

Sequences SGDLS (CDR1) and YYNGEE (CDR2) are obtained from the germline V gene. The CDR3 goes from the cysteine to the phenylalanine over 15 residues. The sequence is cut down to CDR3 DNA, 45 bases in frame from base 1. Clipping removes 0 bases from V and 9 bases from J, with 8 as the unmatched junction base count. Patients with a history of autoimmune disease or receiving systemic immunosuppression were excluded from the trial. In every dose cohort, peripheral blood was drawn for TCR sequencing at baseline, cycle 4 day 1, and cycle 7 day 1. Samples were obtained from an open-label, multicenter, first-in-human phase I dose-escalation trial of ivuxolimab. Adults with locally advanced or metastatic melanoma, renal cell carcinoma, hepatocellular carcinoma or head and neck squamous cell carcinoma were enrolled in the trial. Before TCR sequencing, CD4+ T cells and CD8+ T cells from peripheral blood were sorted into separate populations.

Worth noting for this clone: Its antigen specificity is not known. No base qualities exist here, and no much larger clone lies one base off it.

For sequencing of the TCRbeta CDR3 region, genomic DNA was extracted from the sorted cells. The immunoSEQ Assay was used for sequencing of TCRbeta CDR3 regions. Not all clones reach the TCRdb copy of this immuneACCESS table, which keeps in-frame sequences only. Checked studies attribute under half of the gap to unresolved V genes and leave the rest unexplained. The sample yields fewer than 85,000 clones; roughly 73% were counted once. The ten largest clonotypes hold 1.5% to 2% of the sample. The sample in question was CD4+ or CD8+ T cells sorted from blood, obtained in a trial of the OX40 agonist ivuxolimab. The sequence joins TRBV9 to TRBJ2-1; 8 nucleotides in the junction match TRBD2. The sequence came from an adult with an advanced solid tumor such as melanoma, head and neck, liver or kidney cancer. The DNA sequence reads TGTGCCAGCAGCGTAGGTGGGACTAGGTCGGGTGAGCAGTTCTTC. It translates to CASSVGGTRSGEQFF. The full variable domain, with segments outside the CDR3 supplied by the reference TRBV9 and TRBJ2-1 proteins, appears as DSGVTQTPKHLITATGQRVTLRCSPRSGDLSVYWYQQSLDQGLQFLIQYYNGEERAKGNILERFSAQQFPDLHSELNLSSLELGDSALYFCASSVGGTRSGEQFFGPGTRLTVL.